The clone carrying this TCR beta chain was picked up a small number of times. Its antigen remains unknown. Each CDR3 protein gets one entry after TCRdb re-called the RT-PCR reads with MiXCR. The sample includes fewer than 700,000 distinct CDR3 sequences, under 15% of them seen just once. This CDR3 is 17 amino acids long. CDR1 and CDR2 from the germline V gene are MGHDK and SYGVNS. V lost 5 bases and J lost 2; bases outside the gene matches: 10. The data belong to a study of response to subunit inactivated influenza vaccine. Study outcomes and limitations: Each seasonal influenza vaccination recruits few new T cells, the authors suggested.

V gene TRBV25-1 combines with J gene TRBJ2-1; 9 nucleotides line up with TRBD2. The source is a man between 45 and 60 years old who received an inactivated influenza vaccine. Material: PBMCs from blood, obtained roughly 6 weeks after vaccination. CDR3 bases: TGTGCCAGCAGTCTTTGGAGTGAGCGGGGGGCCTACAATGAGCAGTTCTTC. Its translation is CASSLWSERGAYNEQFF.